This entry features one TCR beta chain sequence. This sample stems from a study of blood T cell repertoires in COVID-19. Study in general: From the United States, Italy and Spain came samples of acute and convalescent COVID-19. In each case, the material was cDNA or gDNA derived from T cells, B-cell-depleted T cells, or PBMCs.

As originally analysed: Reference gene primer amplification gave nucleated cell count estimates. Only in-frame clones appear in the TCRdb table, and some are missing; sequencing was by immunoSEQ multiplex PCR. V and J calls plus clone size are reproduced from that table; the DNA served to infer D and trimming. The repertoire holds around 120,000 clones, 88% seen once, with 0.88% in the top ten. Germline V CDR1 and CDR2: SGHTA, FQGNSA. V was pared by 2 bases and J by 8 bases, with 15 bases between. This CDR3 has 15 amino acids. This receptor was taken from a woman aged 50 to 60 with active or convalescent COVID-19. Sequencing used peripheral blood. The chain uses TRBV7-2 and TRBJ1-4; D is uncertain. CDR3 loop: CASSLNFNRGEKLFF. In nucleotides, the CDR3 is TGTGCCAGCAGCTTAAATTTTAACCGAGGGGAAAAACTGTTTTTT.